This T cell receptor (beta chain) was identified in a study of blood T cell repertoires in COVID-19. As for the study in general: Samples of COVID-19 (acute and convalescent) were obtained from the United States, Italy and Spain.

Produced via immunoSEQ multiplex PCR; TCRdb's table is partial and in-frame only. The top ten clones hold approximately 2.9% of a sample with a few hundred thousand clones, about 87% of them seen once. This CDR3 spans 16 amino acids. The germline V gene encodes CDR1 SGHVS and CDR2 FQNEAQ. V was cut by 5 bases and J by 5 bases, with 18 bases left in between. Material: peripheral blood. J is TRBJ2-2 and V is TRBV7-8; perhaps TRBD2 as D (6 bases). The TCR originated in a human donor in a cohort sampled during active COVID-19. CDR3 sequence: CASSLPTGGRTGELFF. CDR3 nucleotide sequence: TGTGCCAGCAGCCTACCGACTGGGGGGAGGACCGGGGAGCTGTTTTTT.